This section outlines one T cell receptor beta chain sequence together with its context. In Seattle, patients joined the study during active infection and were tracked longitudinally. The data stem from a study of blood T cell repertoires in COVID-19. As for the study in general: The United States, Italy and Spain were the sources of the acute and convalescent COVID-19 samples. PBMCs, B-cell-depleted T cells, or T cells provided the cDNA or gDNA that made up the material.

This CDR3 is built from 11 residues. CDR1 is SNHLY and CDR2 is FYNNEI in the germline V gene. Trimming took 8 bases from V and 6 from J, leaving 9 bases between them. Authors' analysis steps: Estimation of nucleated cell counts was performed using reference gene primer amplification. This table comes from immunoSEQ multiplex PCR, and its TCRdb copy is limited to in-frame clones, with some not included. The DNA gave D and trimming, while V, J and clone size come from that table. The sample holds around 150,000 clones; around 82% are singletons and the top ten take about 7.7%. The chain uses TRBV2 and TRBJ2-3; D gene unclear. The material sequenced was peripheral blood. This receptor was taken from a woman aged 40 to 50 with COVID-19, enrolled during active disease. In DNA form, the CDR3 reads TGTGCCAGCGATACTCGGGATACGCAGTATTTT. This codes for CASDTRDTQYF. The full variable domain, in which reference TRBV2 and TRBJ2-3 provide the parts outside the CDR3, is EPEVTQTPSHQVTQMGQEVILRCVPISNHLYFYWYRQILGQKVEFLVSFYNNEISEKSEIFDDQFSVERPDGSNFTLKIRSTKLEDSAMYFCASDTRDTQYFGPGTRLTVL.